These 19 T cell receptor beta chains were all obtained from the same sample, sequenced in a study of T cell changes during pregnancy in multiple sclerosis. Repertoires were generated with immunoSEQ multiplex PCR, while TCRdb's copy carries only in-frame clones and drops some. The sample lists 65,000 to 80,000 clones, less than 95% occurring once. The specimen was peripheral blood, collected in the third trimester of pregnancy. The receptors were gathered from a female donor with multiple sclerosis, enrolled in a pregnancy study.

The chain uses TRBV2 and TRBJ2-1, with 11 nucleotides matching TRBD2. The V and J ends lost 3 bases and 8 bases, in that order; junction bases with no gene match: 9. This CDR3 contains 16 residues. Germline V gives CDR1 SNHLY, CDR2 FYNNEI. This CDR3 reads CASSDALAGAGDEQFF. The CDR3 DNA reads as TGTGCCAGCAGTGACGCACTAGCGGGGGCGGGAGATGAGCAGTTCTTC. The full variable domain, in which reference TRBV2 and TRBJ2-1 provide the parts outside the CDR3, is EPEVTQTPSHQVTQMGQEVILRCVPISNHLYFYWYRQILGQKVEFLVSFYNNEISEKSEIFDDQFSVERPDGSNFTLKIRSTKLEDSAMYFCASSDALAGAGDEQFFGPGTRLTVL.

The chain combines TRBV27 with TRBJ2-7; D possibly corresponds to TRBD1 (5 bases). CDR1 and CDR2 from the germline V gene are MNHEY and SMNVEV (reference sequence). V gave up 6 bases and J gave up 2 bases, with 11 bases separating them. This CDR3 is built from 13 residues. Here the CDR3 DNA reads TGTGCCAGCAGGGAGCAGGGTACCTACGAGCAGTACTTC. Amino acid sequence: CASREQGTYEQYF.

This clone was seen more than once but under ten times. The chain employs TRBV7-8 and TRBJ2-2, with TRBD1 matching 8 bases. V lost 1 base, J lost 6 bases, and 1 base stayed unmatched. This CDR3 contains 14 residues. CDR1 and CDR2 from the germline V gene are SGHVS and FQNEAQ. The CDR3 DNA is TGTGCCAGCAGCTTAGAACAGGGGGCCGGGGAGCTGTTTTTT. Its translation is CASSLEQGAGELFF.

The V call is TRBV27, the J call TRBJ1-5, with 9 bases identical to TRBD1. Germline assignment: CDR1 MNHEY and CDR2 SMNVEV (reference sequence). Trimming at V came to 4 bases and at J to 1 base, leaving 2 bases not matched to a gene. The CDR3 is 15 amino acids. This CDR3 reads CASSWTGDSNQPQHF. CDR3 nucleotide sequence: TGTGCCAGCAGTTGGACAGGGGACAGCAATCAGCCCCAGCATTTT.

This chain connects TRBV7-8 to TRBJ2-1; D gene unclear. Per germline, CDR1 SGHVS and CDR2 FQNEAQ. The germline V and J ends were trimmed by 5 bases and 0 bases, with 11 bases remaining between them. The CDR3 has 15 amino acids. The CDR3 loop is CASSIRLSSYNEQFF. The CDR3 nucleotides read TGTGCCAGCAGCATACGGTTGAGCTCCTACAATGAGCAGTTCTTC. Based on the CDR3 plus reference TRBV7-8 and TRBJ2-1, the full variable domain is GAGVSQSPRYKVAKRGQDVALRCDPISGHVSLFWYQQALGQGPEFLTYFQNEAQLDKSGLPSDRFFAERPEGSVSTLKIQRTQQEDSAVYLCASSIRLSSYNEQFFGPGTRLTVL.

This chain uses TRBV27 with TRBJ2-3; 8 bases match TRBD2. The germline CDR1 and CDR2 sequences are MNHEY and SMNVEV (reference sequence). Germline trimming cut 2 bases from V and 6 bases from J; bases unmatched to any gene: 10. The CDR3 extends over 16 amino acids. The CDR3 DNA is TGTGCCAGCAGTTTAGGCCTTCCGGGGGGGTCCGATACGCAGTATTTT. Its protein product is CASSLGLPGGSDTQYF.

The V call is TRBV7-9, the J call TRBJ1-1; D gene uncertain. The CDR3 runs to 14 residues. Trimming took off 6 bases at V and 2 bases at J, with 13 bases between the two ends. Germline lookup yields CDR1 SEHNR and CDR2 FQNEAQ (reference sequence). CDR3 loop: CASRPDGGNTEAFF. Here the CDR3 DNA reads TGTGCCAGCAGGCCCGACGGCGGAAACACTGAAGCTTTCTTT.

The V call is TRBV27, the J call TRBJ1-2, with D uncertain. The CDR3 runs 12 residues. The germline gives CDR1 MNHEY, CDR2 SMNVEV (reference sequence). Trimming removed 11 bases from V and 3 bases from J, with 13 bases in between. The CDR3 here is CASGLAHYGYTF. For the CDR3, the DNA is TGTGCCTCCGGGCTAGCCCACTATGGCTACACCTTC.

The V gene is TRBV27, the J gene TRBJ1-1; D is ambiguous. Trimming pared 1 base from V and 2 bases from J, leaving 11 bases between. This CDR3 has 15 amino acids. Per germline, CDR1 MNHEY and CDR2 SMNVEV (reference sequence). In DNA, the CDR3 is TGTGCCAGCAGTTTATTGAGGCCGGCAAACACTGAAGCTTTCTTT. Translated: CASSLLRPANTEAFF.

The chain joins TRBV2 to TRBJ1-5; 7 bases map to TRBD1. V lost 5 bases, J lost 1 base, and 5 bases stayed unmatched. Germline lookup yields CDR1 SNHLY and CDR2 FYNNEI. The CDR3 is 15 residues long. CDR3 nucleotides: TGTGCCAGCAGTCCTACAGGGGTAAGCAATCAGCCCCAGCATTTT. This translates into CASSPTGVSNQPQHF.

This sequence joins TRBV7-2 and TRBJ1-1; 8 bases match TRBD1. CDR1 and CDR2 (germline): SGHTA, FQGNSA. V lost 5 bases to trimming and J lost 5 bases; unmatched junction nucleotides: 10. The CDR3 runs to 15 residues. The CDR3 sequence: CASSLASTGATEAFF. The CDR3 DNA reads TGTGCCAGCAGCCTGGCCTCGACAGGGGCTACTGAAGCTTTCTTT.

The chain carries TRBV7-2 and TRBJ2-5; TRBD2 agrees at 11 bases. CDR1 SGHTA and CDR2 FQGNSA come from the germline V gene. CDR3 length equals 16 residues. With V trimmed by 5 bases and J by 2 bases, 7 bases remained unmatched. CDR3 sequence (DNA): TGTGCCAGCAGCGCGCTGGGACTAGCGGATCAAGAGACCCAGTACTTC. Translation gives CASSALGLADQETQYF.

J is TRBJ1-1 and V is TRBV9, with D maybe TRBD1 (5 bases). Trimming stripped 0 bases from V and 0 bases from J, with 9 bases between. Per germline, CDR1 SGDLS and CDR2 YYNGEE. CDR3 length: 15 residues. CDR3 DNA sequence: TGTGCCAGCAGCGTAGGGGGCCCCTTGAACACTGAAGCTTTCTTT. This sequence encodes CASSVGGPLNTEAFF. Supplemented by reference TRBV9 and TRBJ1-1, the full variable domain reads DSGVTQTPKHLITATGQRVTLRCSPRSGDLSVYWYQQSLDQGLQFLIQYYNGEERAKGNILERFSAQQFPDLHSELNLSSLELGDSALYFCASSVGGPLNTEAFFGQGTRLTVV.

This chain connects TRBV7-4 to TRBJ1-5; tentative D call: TRBD1 (5 bases). Trimming pared 5 bases from V and 4 bases from J, leaving 15 bases between. The length of the CDR3 is 15 residues. Germline CDR1 and CDR2: SGHVT and SQSDAQ. CDR3 region: CASSGRAFRNQPQHF. CDR3 nucleotides: TGTGCCAGCAGCGGCAGGGCCTTTCGTAATCAGCCCCAGCATTTT.

Only one count was recorded for this clone. The chain employs TRBV5-4 and TRBJ2-7; weak D call: TRBD1 (5 bases). The CDR3 has 13 amino acids. The germline V gene has CDR1 SGHNT and CDR2 YYREEE (reference sequence). Trimming cost V 1 base and J 3 bases, with 8 bases left between them. CDR3 residues: CASSLQGVYEQYF. In DNA, the CDR3 is TGTGCCAGCAGCTTGCAAGGGGTCTACGAGCAGTACTTC. The complete variable domain, with remaining parts taken from reference TRBV5-4 and TRBJ2-7, reads ETGVTQSPTHLIKTRGQQVTLRCSSQSGHNTVSWYQQALGQGPQFIFQYYREEENGRGNFPPRFSGLQFPNYSSELNVNALELDDSALYLCASSLQGVYEQYFGPGTRLTVT.

The V and J genes are TRBV4-1 and TRBJ1-5; D is possibly TRBD1 (6 bases). V was shortened by 6 bases and J by 5 bases, with 11 bases between the two germline ends. CDR1 is MGHRA and CDR2 is YSYEKL in the germline V gene. The CDR3 runs 13 residues. CDR3 sequence reads: CASRPGTHQPQHF. The CDR3 DNA sequence: TGCGCCAGCAGGCCCGGGACACATCAGCCCCAGCATTTT.

J is TRBJ2-5 and V is TRBV11-2; a possible D gene is TRBD2 (6 bases). V was trimmed by 5 bases and J by 1 base, leaving 11 bases between them. Germline V gene data show CDR1 as SGHAT and CDR2 as FQNNGV. The CDR3 has 14 amino acids. CDR3 residues: CASSHNSGQETQYF. The CDR3 DNA is TGTGCCAGCAGCCATAATAGCGGCCAAGAGACCCAGTACTTC.

This chain connects TRBV6-5 to TRBJ2-1; 8 bases fit TRBD2. The V segment lost 6 bases and the J segment 7 bases; nucleotides outside the gene matches: 11. CDR1 MNHEY and CDR2 SVGAGI come from the germline V gene. This CDR3 has 15 residues. CDR3 protein: CASSPGLGNPNEQFF. The CDR3, as DNA: TGTGCCAGCAGCCCGGGACTAGGGAACCCTAATGAGCAGTTCTTC.

The J gene is TRBJ2-2, the V gene TRBV25-1, with 7 positions matching TRBD1. The length of the CDR3 is 15 residues. After removal of 6 bases from V and 0 bases from J, the junction contained 4 bases not matched to a gene. CDR1 and CDR2 from the germline V gene are MGHDK and SYGVNS. The CDR3 is CASSGQDPNTGELFF. For the CDR3, the DNA is TGTGCCAGCAGCGGACAGGACCCGAACACCGGGGAGCTGTTTTTT.